The T cell receptor (beta chain) described here comes from a study of control samples from healthy donors and cancer patients. TCRdb keeps only in-frame clones here, not all; method: immunoSEQ multiplex PCR. The table includes 25,000 to 35,000 clones, roughly 91% detected once. Looked up from germline, CDR1 is SQVTM and CDR2 is ANQGSEA. Trimming removed 4 bases from V and 0 bases from J, with 10 bases in between. CDR3 length equals 13 residues. The chain is built from TRBV29-1 and TRBJ2-7, with D unclear. This clonotype was sampled from a man aged 50-59 years with lung cancer. Sequencing was done on a sample of PBMCs. DNA of the CDR3: TGCAGCGTTGCTCAAAGGAGCTCCTACGAGCAGTACTTC. Translation: CSVAQRSSYEQYF.